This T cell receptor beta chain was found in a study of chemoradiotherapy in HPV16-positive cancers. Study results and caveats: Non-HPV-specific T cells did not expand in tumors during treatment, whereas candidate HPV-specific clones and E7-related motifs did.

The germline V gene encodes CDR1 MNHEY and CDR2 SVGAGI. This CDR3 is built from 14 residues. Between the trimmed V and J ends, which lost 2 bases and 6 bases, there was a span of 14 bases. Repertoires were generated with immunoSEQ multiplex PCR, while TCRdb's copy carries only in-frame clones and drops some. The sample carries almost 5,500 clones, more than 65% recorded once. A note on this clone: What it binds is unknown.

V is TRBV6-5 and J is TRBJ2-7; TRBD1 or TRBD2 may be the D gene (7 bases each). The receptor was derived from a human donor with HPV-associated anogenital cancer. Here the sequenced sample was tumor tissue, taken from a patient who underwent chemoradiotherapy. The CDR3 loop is CASSYGGGGIEQYF. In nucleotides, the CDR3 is TGTGCCAGCAGTTACGGGGGAGGGGGCATCGAGCAGTACTTC.